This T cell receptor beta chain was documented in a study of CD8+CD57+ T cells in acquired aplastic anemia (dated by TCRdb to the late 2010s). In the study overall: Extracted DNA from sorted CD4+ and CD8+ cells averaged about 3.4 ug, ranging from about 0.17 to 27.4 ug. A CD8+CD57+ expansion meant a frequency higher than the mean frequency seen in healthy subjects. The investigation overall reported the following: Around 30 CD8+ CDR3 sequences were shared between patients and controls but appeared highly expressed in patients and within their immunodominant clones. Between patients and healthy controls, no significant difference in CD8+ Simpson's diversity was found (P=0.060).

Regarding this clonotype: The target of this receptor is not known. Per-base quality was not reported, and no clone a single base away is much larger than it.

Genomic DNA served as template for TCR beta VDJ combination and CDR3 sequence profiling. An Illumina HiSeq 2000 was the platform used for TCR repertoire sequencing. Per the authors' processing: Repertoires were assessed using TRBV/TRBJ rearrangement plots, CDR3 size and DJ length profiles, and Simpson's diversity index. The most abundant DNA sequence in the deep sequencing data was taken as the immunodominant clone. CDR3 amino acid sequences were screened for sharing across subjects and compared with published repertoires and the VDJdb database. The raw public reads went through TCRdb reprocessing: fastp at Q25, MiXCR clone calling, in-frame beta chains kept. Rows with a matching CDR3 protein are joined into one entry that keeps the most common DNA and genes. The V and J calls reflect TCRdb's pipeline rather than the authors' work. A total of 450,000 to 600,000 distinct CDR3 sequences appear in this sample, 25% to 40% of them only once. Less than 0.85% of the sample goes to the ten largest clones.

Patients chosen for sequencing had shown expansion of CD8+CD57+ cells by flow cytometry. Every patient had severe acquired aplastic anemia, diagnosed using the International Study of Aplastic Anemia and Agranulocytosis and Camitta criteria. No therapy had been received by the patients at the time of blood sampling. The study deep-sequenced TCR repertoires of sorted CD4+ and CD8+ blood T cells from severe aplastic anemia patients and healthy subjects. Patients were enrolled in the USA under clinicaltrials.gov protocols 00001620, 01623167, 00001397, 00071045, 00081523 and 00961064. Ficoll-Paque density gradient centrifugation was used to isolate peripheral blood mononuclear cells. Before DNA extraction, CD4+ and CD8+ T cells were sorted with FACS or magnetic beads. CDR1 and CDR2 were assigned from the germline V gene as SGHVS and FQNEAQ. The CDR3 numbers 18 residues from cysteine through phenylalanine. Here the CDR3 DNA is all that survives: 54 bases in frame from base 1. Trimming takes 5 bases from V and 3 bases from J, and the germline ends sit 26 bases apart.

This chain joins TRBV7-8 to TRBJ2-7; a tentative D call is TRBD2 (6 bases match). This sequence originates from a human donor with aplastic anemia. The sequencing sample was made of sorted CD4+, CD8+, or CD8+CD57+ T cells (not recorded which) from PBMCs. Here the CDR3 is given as CASSRREPLSQVRYEQYF. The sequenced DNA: TGTGCCAGCAGCCGCCGGGAGCCTCTGTCCCAAGTCCGCTACGAGCAGTACTTC. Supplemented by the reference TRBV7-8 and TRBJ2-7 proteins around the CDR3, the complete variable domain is GAGVSQSPRYKVAKRGQDVALRCDPISGHVSLFWYQQALGQGPEFLTYFQNEAQLDKSGLPSDRFFAERPEGSVSTLKIQRTQQEDSAVYLCASSRREPLSQVRYEQYFGPGTRLTVT.